This entry lists 24 T cell receptor beta chains sequenced from one sample in a study of CD8 T cells in ankylosing spondylitis listed by TCRdb under 2017. The library was made by 5' RACE. The sample was run on an Illumina HiSeq 2500. TCRdb trimmed public reads at Q25 via fastp, called clones via MiXCR and kept in-frame beta chains. Each entry merges the rows of one CDR3 protein and shows their most common DNA and genes. Present in this sample are 200,000 to 250,000 distinct CDR3 sequences, roughly a third of which were seen just once. The leading ten clones occupy 4% to 5.5% of the sample. The sample was blood, either unsorted or a sorted T cell fraction (not recorded which). The receptors were gathered from a male donor with ankylosing spondylitis or in good health (not recorded which).

This clonotype occurred a few times. V gene TRBV5-1 combines with J gene TRBJ1-3, with 7 bases that match TRBD1. V shed 1 base, J shed 2 bases, and the junction held 3 bases outside the gene matches. The CDR3 covers 15 residues. Germline V gene sequence: CDR1 SGHRS, CDR2 YFSETQ. CDR3 DNA: TGCGCCAGCAGCTTGACAGGGGAGACTGGAAACACCATATATTTT. Its translation is CASSLTGETGNTIYF.

The CDR3 region has the DNA TGTGCCAGCAGTTTACTAGGTTTACTGCCCTCCTACGAGCAGTACTTC. Its protein product is CASSLLGLLPSYEQYF. The V gene is TRBV12-3 or TRBV12-4, the J gene TRBJ2-7; unclear D gene. This CDR3 comprises 16 residues. The V gene lost 2 bases and the J gene lost 0 bases, with 14 bases spanning the gap.

The rearrangement links TRBV27 to TRBJ1-1, with D perhaps matching TRBD1 (6 bases). Germline CDR1 and CDR2: MNHEY and SMNVEV (reference sequence). The CDR3 length is 15 residues. The V and J ends lost 4 bases and 1 base respectively, with 13 bases between them. CDR3 DNA sequence: TGTGCCAGCAGTTGGGGGCCAGGACCGAACACTGAAGCTTTCTTT. As protein: CASSWGPGPNTEAFF.

Ten or more counts support this clonotype. This sequence joins TRBV29-1 and TRBJ2-7; D call uncertain. Trimming shortened V by 4 bases and J by 0 bases, and 4 bases separated the two germline ends. The CDR3 is made up of 11 amino acids. The germline V gene has CDR1 SQVTM and CDR2 ANQGSEA. CDR3 sequence (DNA): TGCAGCGTTGTCGACTCCTACGAGCAGTACTTC. It codes for CSVVDSYEQYF.

This clonotype was seen more than once but under ten times. V and J are TRBV10-3 and TRBJ1-1; D not certain. V was clipped by 0 bases and J by 10 bases, with 15 bases between them. CDR1 and CDR2 (germline): ENHRY, SYGVKD. The CDR3 runs 14 residues. CDR3 sequence reads: CAISESSSEAPAFF. The CDR3 region has the DNA TGTGCCATCAGTGAGTCATCTTCGGAAGCTCCAGCTTTCTTT.

This clonotype has a count of ten or more. This sequence joins TRBV12-3 or TRBV12-4 and TRBJ2-7; TRBD1 is a possible D gene (6 bases). This CDR3 region has 15 residues. Trimming shortened V by 3 bases and J by 1 base, and 13 bases separated the two germline ends. The CDR3 bases are TGTGCCAGCAGTTTTGAAGGACAGCTTTCCTACGAGCAGTACTTC. As protein: CASSFEGQLSYEQYF.

This clonotype showed up just a few times. This chain connects TRBV6-1 to TRBJ1-6; 8 bases align to TRBD1. The CDR3 runs to 13 residues. Germline V gives CDR1 MNHNS, CDR2 SASEGT. V was pared by 6 bases and J by 9 bases, with 4 bases of the junction left unmatched. DNA of the CDR3: TGTGCCAGCAGGGACAGGGTGGGTTCACCCCTCCACTTT. Residues: CASRDRVGSPLHF.

The chain couples TRBV7-8 to TRBJ2-1, with D perhaps matching TRBD1 (6 bases). The CDR3 runs to 15 residues. Trimming took off 1 base at V and 4 bases at J, with 11 bases between the two ends. Germline values: CDR1 SGHVS, CDR2 FQNEAQ. The CDR3 loop reads CASSLGPGEYNEQFF. The CDR3 DNA follows: TGTGCCAGCAGCTTAGGTCCAGGGGAGTACAATGAGCAGTTCTTC.

This sequence joins TRBV12-3 or TRBV12-4 and TRBJ1-1, with D perhaps TRBD1 (5 bases). Trimming pared 5 bases from V and 9 bases from J, leaving 16 bases between. The CDR3 sequence is 13 residues long. CDR3 nucleotide sequence: TGTGCCAGCAGTCCTATGACCGGGGCCAAAGCTTTCTTT. Amino acid sequence: CASSPMTGAKAFF.

This clonotype was counted a few times. The chain links TRBV20-1 to TRBJ2-5; 7 bases align to TRBD2. The germline CDR1 and CDR2 sequences are DFQATT and SNEGSKA (reference sequence). The CDR3 length is 15 residues. Unmatched junction bases numbered 11, after V lost 5 bases and J lost 2 bases. In nucleotides, the CDR3 is TGCAGTGCTCTACGCACCGCCGGGGGGCAAGAGACCCAGTACTTC. This codes for CSALRTAGGQETQYF.

The genes are TRBV5-1 and TRBJ2-1; D is uncertain. This CDR3 has 16 residues. The ends were cut back, 3 bases at V and 0 bases at J, with 13 bases in the middle. Germline loops: CDR1 SGHRS, CDR2 YFSETQ. The CDR3 DNA sequence: TGCGCCAGCAGCTGGAGTGTAGGGCTCTCCTACAATGAGCAGTTCTTC. It yields the protein CASSWSVGLSYNEQFF.

This clonotype was recorded a few times. This chain joins TRBV6-1 and TRBJ1-2, with D unclear. The ends were cut back, 6 bases at V and 5 bases at J, with 16 bases in the middle. The length of the CDR3 is 14 residues. The germline V gene has CDR1 MNHNS and CDR2 SASEGT. CDR3 amino acids: CASSRPSRGYGYTF. CDR3 sequence (DNA): TGTGCCAGCAGCCGACCCTCTAGAGGGTATGGCTACACCTTC.

The chain is built from TRBV28 and TRBJ2-2; unclear D gene. V was pared by 1 base and J by 5 bases, with 5 bases between. Germline CDR1 reads MDHEN; CDR2 reads SYDVKM. The CDR3 is 13 residues long. CDR3 sequence: CASSLSFTGELFF. Written as DNA, the CDR3 is TGTGCCAGCAGTTTATCGTTTACCGGGGAGCTGTTTTTT.

This clonotype was seen a handful of times. V usage is TRBV20-1 and J usage is TRBJ1-2, with a weak D call TRBD1 (5 bases). Deletions cut 2 bases from V and 6 bases from J, with 19 bases between. Germline V gene data show CDR1 as DFQATT and CDR2 as SNEGSKA (reference sequence). The CDR3 has 15 residues. The chain's CDR3 is CSARSIAEGQHGYTF. The CDR3 DNA reads as TGCAGTGCTAGAAGTATAGCGGAGGGGCAGCATGGCTACACCTTC.

This clonotype occurred a few times. The chain recombines TRBV9 with TRBJ2-3; D might be TRBD2 (6 bases). Germline-derived CDR1 and CDR2 are SGDLS and YYNGEE. The CDR3 is 17 residues long. With 4 bases removed from V and 2 bases from J, the gap between germline ends came to 20 bases. The CDR3 DNA sequence: TGTGCCAGCAGCACCGGTCGGATTAGCGGCCACACAGATACGCAGTATTTT. It yields the protein CASSTGRISGHTDTQYF. Full variable domain (outside the CDR3, taken from reference TRBV9 and TRBJ2-3): DSGVTQTPKHLITATGQRVTLRCSPRSGDLSVYWYQQSLDQGLQFLIQYYNGEERAKGNILERFSAQQFPDLHSELNLSSLELGDSALYFCASSTGRISGHTDTQYFGPGTRLTVL.

This clonotype was seen only a few times. The chain couples TRBV6-1 to TRBJ2-3; D might be TRBD1 or TRBD2, each matching 5 bases. The length of the CDR3 is 14 residues. The germline V gene has CDR1 MNHNS and CDR2 SASEGT. Trimming cost V 6 bases and J 4 bases, with 14 bases left between them. DNA for the CDR3: TGTGCCAGCAGGGAGGACACGAGCGCAGATACGCAGTATTTT. Its protein is CASREDTSADTQYF.

V usage is TRBV6-1 and J usage is TRBJ1-2, with TRBD1 as a possible D gene (5 bases). The CDR3 covers 14 residues. Germline assignment: CDR1 MNHNS and CDR2 SASEGT. Trimming removed 6 bases at V and 3 bases at J, with 14 bases between. CDR3 in amino acids: CASSRRGGDYGYTF. CDR3 DNA: TGTGCCAGCAGCCGCCGGGGGGGGGACTATGGCTACACCTTC.

This chain joins TRBV5-1 and TRBJ2-4; 8 nucleotides agree with TRBD1. CDR3 length: 15 amino acids. J lost 9 bases, V lost 4 bases, and 12 bases had no gene match. CDR1 and CDR2 (germline): SGHRS, YFSETQ. The CDR3 DNA reads TGCGCCAGCAGCGTCAGACCCGGACAGGGATCCATTCAGTACTTC. Encoded protein: CASSVRPGQGSIQYF.

This chain joins TRBV29-1 and TRBJ2-3; 7 bases are shared with TRBD1. The CDR3 extends over 14 amino acids. Germline V gene data show CDR1 as SQVTM and CDR2 as ANQGSEA. Trimming removed 3 bases from V and 0 bases from J; junction bases left unmatched: 3. CDR3 in DNA: TGCAGCGTTGAGGGGGACAGCAGCACAGATACGCAGTATTTT. It specifies CSVEGDSSTDTQYF.

The chain links TRBV20-1 to TRBJ1-6; a possible D gene is TRBD1 (5 bases). Germline lookup yields CDR1 DFQATT and CDR2 SNEGSKA (reference sequence). The CDR3 sequence is 15 residues long. Trimming pared 6 bases from V and 3 bases from J, leaving 15 bases between. This CDR3 reads CSAFDSLRYNSPLHF. DNA of the CDR3: TGCAGTGCCTTCGACAGTCTCCGCTATAATTCACCCCTCCACTTT.

This clonotype appeared a few times. The V call is TRBV5-6, the J call TRBJ2-1; D is unclear. Deletions cut 1 base from V and 10 bases from J, with 9 bases between. Germline CDR1 reads SGHDT; CDR2 reads YYEEEE. The length of the CDR3 is 12 residues. CDR3 sequence reads: CASSLSFGEQFF. In nucleotides, the CDR3 is TGTGCCAGCAGCTTGAGTTTTGGGGAGCAGTTCTTC.

This rearrangement joins TRBV29-1 to TRBJ2-3; no clear D. This CDR3 comprises 15 residues. Germline loops: CDR1 SQVTM, CDR2 ANQGSEA. Trimming stripped 3 bases from V and 3 bases from J, with 16 bases between. The chain's CDR3 is CSVDLTPGPTDTQYF. The CDR3 DNA is TGCAGCGTTGACCTCACTCCCGGCCCGACAGATACGCAGTATTTT.

This clonotype was seen a few times. The V gene is TRBV12-3 or TRBV12-4, the J gene TRBJ2-1; a weak D match, TRBD2 (7 bases). V was cut by 6 bases and J by 1 base, with 16 bases left in between. The CDR3 contains 16 residues. The DNA of the CDR3 is TGTGCCAGCAGCTATCAAGGGGGGGGTTCCTACAATGAGCAGTTCTTC. It codes for CASSYQGGGSYNEQFF.

This clonotype was seen a few times. The DNA for the CDR3 is TGTGCCAGCAGCTTCGGCCAGGGAAGATACGAGCAGTACTTC. Protein sequence: CASSFGQGRYEQYF. The rearrangement joins TRBV5-5 to TRBJ2-7, with TRBD1 as a possible D gene (5 bases). This CDR3 has 14 residues. V dropped 2 bases and J dropped 4 bases, with 13 bases sitting between them. CDR1 and CDR2 from the germline V gene are SGHKS and YYEKEE (reference sequence).